These 9 T cell receptor beta chains came from one sample sequenced in a study of beta chain features in type 1 diabetes (dated by TCRdb to 2017 to 2018). Broad study findings and their caveats: Type 1 diabetes patients showed a moderate but significant shortening of TCRB CDR3 length in all four CD4+ subsets.

Preparation of the library involved the immunoSEQ multiplex PCR assay. The High Capacity cDNA Reverse Transcription Kit was used to reverse transcribe all of the isolated RNA, meaning that expressed TCRB transcripts were what got sequenced. Entries here come from immuneACCESS through TCRdb and include only in-frame sequences with V and J called. Some clones fail to appear in such tables; in the studies checked, an unresolved V gene covers under half of the shortfall, and the cause of the remainder is unknown. The sample table holds more than 300,000 clones, of which roughly 12% were seen once. The ten largest account for over 0.008% of the sample. Their recognized antigens are unknown. The sample consisted of naive CD4+ T cells from blood. The sample's cell subset or site, from its label and the paper: true naive CD4+ T cells. The source of these receptors is a woman between 18 and 29 years old with type 1 diabetes.

The rearrangement uses TRBV2 and TRBJ1-5; D is perhaps TRBD1 (5 bases). This CDR3 is 16 amino acids long. V lost 3 bases, J lost 0 bases, and 12 bases lay in between. Germline CDR1 reads SNHLY; CDR2 reads FYNNEI. CDR3 amino acids: CASSEGRDSSNQPQHF. The CDR3 bases are TGTGCCAGCAGTGAGGGCAGGGACTCTAGCAATCAGCCCCAGCATTTT.

This clone occurred a few times. The chain carries TRBV5-4 and TRBJ2-2; D might be TRBD1 (7 bases). Trimming left V 5 bases short and J 5 bases short, with 16 bases between. This CDR3 is built from 15 residues. Germline V gene sequence: CDR1 SGHNT, CDR2 YYREEE (reference sequence). CDR3 DNA: TGTGCCAGCAGGCGGGACAGTGGGAGTACCGGGGAGCTGTTTTTT. Translation gives CASRRDSGSTGELFF.

This clone showed up just a few times. The rearrangement uses TRBV6-5 and TRBJ2-4; 7 bases are a match to TRBD1. The germline V gene has CDR1 MNHEY and CDR2 SVGAGI. There are 15 residues in the CDR3. With 6 bases clipped from V and 0 bases from J, the junction kept 5 bases outside the gene matches. This CDR3 is CASSDRVLAKNIQYF. The CDR3 nucleotides are TGTGCCAGCAGCGACAGGGTACTAGCCAAAAACATTCAGTACTTC.

This clone was seen a handful of times. This chain uses TRBV4-3 with TRBJ2-7; TRBD1 matches 7 bases. This CDR3 has 14 amino acids. V gave up 3 bases and J gave up 0 bases; unmatched junction bases: 2. Per germline, CDR1 LGHNA and CDR2 YSLEER. The CDR3 loop is CASSHGTASYEQYF. The CDR3 DNA reads TGCGCCAGCAGCCATGGGACAGCCTCCTACGAGCAGTACTTC.

J is TRBJ1-2 and V is TRBV5-4; D is unclear. The V end was cut by 4 bases, the J end by 8 bases, with 9 bases between. This CDR3 region has 11 residues. CDR1 SGHNT and CDR2 YYREEE come from the germline V gene (reference sequence). This CDR3 is CASSRAGGYTF. The CDR3 DNA reads TGTGCCAGCAGCCGCGCGGGAGGCTACACCTTC.

CDR3 amino acids: CASTNSNEQFF. The CDR3 DNA follows: TGTGCCAGCACTAACAGCAATGAGCAGTTCTTC. V usage is TRBV7-9 and J usage is TRBJ2-1; D gene ambiguous. There are 11 residues in the CDR3. CDR1 is SEHNR, CDR2 FQNEAQ, per germline (reference sequence). V lost 7 bases to trimming and J lost 6 bases, with 7 bases between them. The entire variable domain, with the rest obtained from reference TRBV7-9 and TRBJ2-1, is as follows: DTGVSQNPRHKITKRGQNVTFRCDPISEHNRLYWYRQTLGQGPEFLTYFQNEAQLEKSRLLSDRFSAERPKGSFSTLEIQRTEQGDSAMYLCASTNSNEQFFGPGTRLTVL.

V gene TRBV5-6 combines with J gene TRBJ1-1; D is uncertain. The CDR3 runs 11 residues. V dropped 4 bases and J dropped 7 bases, with 8 bases sitting between them. Germline assignment: CDR1 SGHDT and CDR2 YYEEEE. The CDR3: CASSRLYEAFF. CDR3 sequence (DNA): TGTGCCAGCAGCCGACTATATGAAGCTTTCTTT.

V usage is TRBV7-9 and J usage is TRBJ2-3; 7 bases are a match to TRBD1. Germline-derived CDR1 and CDR2 are SEHNR and FQNEAQ (reference sequence). There are 14 residues in the CDR3. V trimming: 6 bases; J trimming: 4 bases; junction bases outside the gene matches: 7. The CDR3, as DNA: TGTGCCAGCAGGGAAGGGGGCCGAGCAGATACGCAGTATTTT. Translating gives CASREGGRADTQYF.

A few counts support this clone. The genes are TRBV11-1 and TRBJ2-2; maybe TRBD2 (6 bases). The V gene's germline CDR1 is SGHAT and CDR2 FQDESV (reference sequence). The CDR3 is 15 residues long. With 3 bases removed from V and 3 bases from J, the gap between germline ends came to 11 bases. This CDR3 is CASSFRGSDTGELFF. The CDR3 DNA reads as TGTGCCAGCAGCTTCCGGGGGTCAGACACCGGGGAGCTGTTTTTT.